Each of the 11 T cell receptor beta chains below was sequenced from the same sample in a study of T-cell memory formation after mild COVID-19. Each CDR3 protein gets one entry after TCRdb re-called the 5' RACE reads with MiXCR. The repertoire consists of roughly 190,000 distinct CDR3 sequences, with over 9.5% occurring once and the leading ten covering approximately 3%. Sequencing was carried out using PBMCs or a T cell subset sorted from them (not recorded which). The receptors originated from a man aged 18 to 29 who had mild COVID-19 (a few samples of this study predate the infection). Cell type and time point are not known.

A few counts support this clonotype. The rearrangement uses TRBV5-1 and TRBJ1-2; TRBD1 is a possible D gene (5 bases). V was trimmed by 5 bases and J by 6 bases, leaving 23 bases between them. The CDR3 totals 16 residues. Germline CDR1 reads SGHRS; CDR2 reads YFSETQ. CDR3 sequence reads: CASRHDRDSLSHGYTF. DNA for the CDR3: TGCGCCAGCAGGCACGACCGGGACTCTCTTTCTCATGGCTACACCTTC. The full variable domain, rest sourced from reference TRBV5-1 and TRBJ1-2, is KAGVTQTPRYLIKTRGQQVTLSCSPISGHRSVSWYQQTPGQGLQFLFEYFSETQRNKGNFPGRFSGRQFSNSRSEMNVSTLELGDSALYLCASRHDRDSLSHGYTFGSGTRLTVV.

The sample holds many counts of this clonotype. The chain recombines TRBV5-1 with TRBJ2-3; possibly TRBD2 for D (7 bases). Germline V gene sequence: CDR1 SGHRS, CDR2 YFSETQ. Trimming removed 2 bases from V and 4 bases from J, with 14 bases in between. This CDR3 is built from 15 residues. The CDR3 sequence is CASSFVGGLSDTQYF. The CDR3 DNA sequence: TGCGCCAGCAGCTTCGTGGGGGGGCTCTCAGATACGCAGTATTTT. Drawing the rest from reference TRBV5-1 and TRBJ2-3, the complete variable domain is KAGVTQTPRYLIKTRGQQVTLSCSPISGHRSVSWYQQTPGQGLQFLFEYFSETQRNKGNFPGRFSGRQFSNSRSEMNVSTLELGDSALYLCASSFVGGLSDTQYFGPGTRLTVL.

This chain connects TRBV20-1 to TRBJ1-2; D is unclear. The CDR3 covers 14 residues. Per germline, CDR1 DFQATT and CDR2 SNEGSKA (reference sequence). The CDR3: CTPGRLASNYGYTF. CDR3 in DNA: TGCACCCCGGGCCGCCTGGCCAGTAACTATGGCTACACCTTC.

The rearrangement links TRBV27 to TRBJ1-1; D is uncertain. Trimming stripped 3 bases from V and 1 base from J, with 12 bases between. The CDR3 extends over 15 amino acids. The germline gives CDR1 MNHEY, CDR2 SMNVEV (reference sequence). CDR3 sequence (DNA): TGTGCCAGCAGTTTGGGAACGGCCGGGAACACTGAAGCTTTCTTT. Its translation is CASSLGTAGNTEAFF.

This clonotype has just a few counts. V and J are TRBV5-1 and TRBJ2-1, with no clear D. Germline CDR1 SGHRS, CDR2 YFSETQ. V was clipped by 5 bases and J by 5 bases, with 11 bases between them. The CDR3 contains 13 residues. The CDR3 DNA sequence: TGCGCCAGCAGGGCAGTGTGGGACAATGAGCAGTTCTTC. This translates into CASRAVWDNEQFF.

V gene TRBV3-1 combines with J gene TRBJ1-2, with TRBD1 identical over 7 bases. With V trimmed by 2 bases and J by 6 bases, 3 bases remained unmatched. The V gene's germline CDR1 is LGHDT and CDR2 YNNKEL (reference sequence). This CDR3 is built from 13 residues. This chain's CDR3 is CASSQRTGNGYTF. The CDR3 nucleotides are TGTGCCAGCAGCCAACGGACAGGAAATGGCTACACCTTC.

This chain uses TRBV29-1 with TRBJ2-1, with 13 bases that match TRBD2. Germline loops: CDR1 SQVTM, CDR2 ANQGSEA. CDR3 length: 14 amino acids. J was trimmed by 4 bases and V by 7 bases; bases with no gene match: 4. The CDR3 loop is CSGVTSGGYNEQFF. As DNA, the CDR3 is TGCAGCGGCGTGACTAGCGGGGGGTACAATGAGCAGTTCTTC.

This clonotype was counted between two and nine times. The gene calls are TRBV6-6 and TRBJ1-1; 8 bases are a match to TRBD1. This CDR3 has 12 amino acids. The V gene end was trimmed by 6 bases and the J gene end by 3 bases; junction bases not matched to a gene: 0. CDR1 and CDR2 (germline): MNHNY, SVGAGI (reference sequence). The CDR3 region is CASRTGDTEAFF. CDR3 nucleotide sequence: TGTGCCAGCAGGACAGGGGACACTGAAGCTTTCTTT.

This clonotype was found many times. This sequence joins TRBV7-3 and TRBJ2-1, with D possibly TRBD2 on 6 matching bases. V was shortened by 4 bases and J by 3 bases, with 10 bases between the two germline ends. Germline V CDR1 and CDR2: SGHTA, FQGTGA. CDR3 length: 14 amino acids. This CDR3 is CASSSTDYYNEQFF. The CDR3 DNA reads TGTGCCAGCAGCTCTACGGACTACTACAATGAGCAGTTCTTC.

This clonotype has only a few counts. The rearrangement uses TRBV5-1 and TRBJ1-4, with TRBD1 matching over 8 bases. This CDR3 region has 15 residues. V lost 3 bases and J lost 5; bases outside the gene matches: 6. Germline V CDR1 and CDR2: SGHRS, YFSETQ. The CDR3 protein is CASSWWTGPNEKLFF. The CDR3 DNA reads as TGCGCCAGCAGCTGGTGGACAGGGCCAAATGAAAAACTGTTTTTT.

This clonotype was recorded a few times. V usage is TRBV7-3 and J usage is TRBJ2-3; D tentatively fits TRBD1 or TRBD2 (7 bases each). The CDR3 is 15 amino acids. Germline V CDR1 and CDR2: SGHTA, FQGTGA. Trimming removed 4 bases from V and 5 bases from J, with 16 bases in between. CDR3: CASSSQGGAGDTQYF. The CDR3 nucleotides read TGTGCCAGCAGCTCCCAGGGGGGGGCAGGAGATACGCAGTATTTT. Together with reference TRBV7-3 and TRBJ2-3, the CDR3 gives the full variable domain: GAGVSQTPSNKVTEKGKYVELRCDPISGHTALYWYRQSLGQGPEFLIYFQGTGAADDSGLPNDRFFAVRPEGSVSTLKIQRTERGDSAVYLCASSSQGGAGDTQYFGPGTRLTVL.